This T cell receptor beta chain was identified during a study of blood T cell repertoires in COVID-19. Study summary: Samples of COVID-19 (acute and convalescent) were obtained from the United States, Italy and Spain.

V was cut by 3 bases and J by 7 bases, with 13 bases left in between. Germline V gene sequence: CDR1 SGHRS, CDR2 YFSETQ. This CDR3 spans 14 amino acids. TCRdb keeps only in-frame clones here, not all; method: immunoSEQ multiplex PCR. The sample consists of a few hundred thousand clones, around 88% of them appearing once. The chain uses TRBV5-1 and TRBJ1-4; D remains unclear. This sequence was found in a man aged 80 or over with acute or convalescent COVID-19. Material: peripheral blood. The CDR3 region is CASSSDPAAEKLFF. As DNA, the CDR3 is TGCGCCAGCAGCTCTGATCCGGCGGCTGAAAAACTGTTTTTT. The entire variable domain, with the rest obtained from reference TRBV5-1 and TRBJ1-4, is as follows: KAGVTQTPRYLIKTRGQQVTLSCSPISGHRSVSWYQQTPGQGLQFLFEYFSETQRNKGNFPGRFSGRQFSNSRSEMNVSTLELGDSALYLCASSSDPAAEKLFFGSGTQLSVL.